The 8 T cell receptor beta chains in this list originate from one sample, sequenced in a study of CD8+ T cells in alopecia areata. The authors extracted RNA and reverse transcribed it into cDNA as the sequencing template. Repertoires were generated with immunoSEQ multiplex PCR, while TCRdb's copy carries only in-frame clones and drops some. The sample comprises 90,000 to 100,000 clones, 35% to 45% of which are singletons, and about 1.5% rests with the top ten. Source material: CD4+ T cells sorted from blood. The source is a human donor with alopecia areata.

This chain connects TRBV5-1 to TRBJ2-1; 13 bases are shared with TRBD2. The J segment lost 6 bases and the V segment lost 7 bases, leaving 1 base of the junction unmatched. Germline V gene data show CDR1 as SGHRS and CDR2 as YFSETQ. CDR3 size: 13 residues. CDR3 nucleotide sequence: TGCGCCAGCGGGACTAGCGGGACCAATGAGCAGTTCTTC. Translating it yields CASGTSGTNEQFF.

This clone was counted only a few times. V usage is TRBV2 and J usage is TRBJ2-3; 7 bases are shared with TRBD2. This CDR3 has 14 residues. Per the germline V gene, CDR1 is SNHLY and CDR2 is FYNNEI. With 6 bases clipped from V and 2 bases from J, the junction kept 5 bases outside the gene matches. CDR3 DNA: TGTGCCAGCAGAGAGACTAGCAACACAGATACGCAGTATTTT. The encoded protein is CASRETSNTDTQYF.

This chain joins TRBV5-1 and TRBJ2-2; D perhaps matches TRBD1 (6 bases). V lost 0 bases and J 7 bases, leaving 19 bases between the germline ends. Germline values: CDR1 SGHRS, CDR2 YFSETQ. The CDR3 sequence is 17 residues long. The CDR3, as DNA: TGCGCCAGCAGCTTGGGTTTAAGGACAGAGGAGCGCGGGGAGCTGTTTTTT. It is translated as CASSLGLRTEERGELFF.

The sample holds one count of this clone. The chain links TRBV6-5 to TRBJ2-5; no firm D call. Germline-derived CDR1 and CDR2 are MNHEY and SVGAGI. This CDR3 contains 12 residues. V gave up 4 bases and J gave up 4 bases, with 7 bases separating them. In DNA form, the CDR3 reads TGTGCCAGCAGTTTTAGGAGAGAGACCCAGTACTTC. Residues: CASSFRRETQYF.

The chain recombines TRBV7-2 with TRBJ1-5; TRBD1 is a possible D gene (6 bases). The CDR3 has 15 amino acids. V was shortened by 2 bases and J by 7 bases, with 15 bases between the two germline ends. Germline CDR1 SGHTA, CDR2 FQGNSA. CDR3 bases: TGTGCCAGCAGCTTATATGGGGGCGGCCTACAGCCCCAGCATTTT. Translated, it gives CASSLYGGGLQPQHF. Full variable domain (outside the CDR3, taken from reference TRBV7-2 and TRBJ1-5): GAGVSQSPSNKVTEKGKDVELRCDPISGHTALYWYRQSLGQGLEFLIYFQGNSAPDKSGLPSDRFSAERTGGSVSTLTIQRTQQEDSAVYLCASSLYGGGLQPQHFGDGTRLSIL.

J is TRBJ2-7 and V is TRBV10-3; a weak D match, TRBD1 (6 bases). This CDR3 spans 14 amino acids. Germline assignment: CDR1 ENHRY and CDR2 SYGVKD. The germline V and J ends were trimmed by 4 bases and 2 bases, with 12 bases remaining between them. CDR3 nucleotide sequence: TGTGCCATCAGTGGACAGGAGCTAACCTACGAGCAGTACTTC. As protein: CAISGQELTYEQYF.

By frequency in the sample, this clone is medium-sized. The chain combines TRBV7-2 with TRBJ2-1; 10 bases are shared with TRBD1. CDR3 size: 18 residues. V dropped 5 bases and J dropped 0; count of bases not matched to a gene: 10. The germline V gene has CDR1 SGHTA and CDR2 FQGNSA. Here the CDR3 DNA reads TGTGCCAGCAGCGCCGGGACAGGGGCAGGGAGCTCCTACAATGAGCAGTTCTTC. It codes for CASSAGTGAGSSYNEQFF.

This clone was seen a handful of times. The V call is TRBV19, the J call TRBJ1-1; D call uncertain. V lost 8 bases to trimming and J lost 1 base, with 11 bases between them. Germline CDR1 LNHDA, CDR2 SQIVND (reference sequence). The CDR3 has 13 amino acids. Written as DNA, the CDR3 is TGTGCCAGTTTCACGGTCGGGAACACTGAAGCTTTCTTT. Its protein product is CASFTVGNTEAFF.